The present entry profiles one TCR beta chain with its context. The antigen is undetermined. The sample is drawn from a study of identical twins. Whole-study results and caveats: Fewer insertions were carried by abundant cord blood beta clonotypes, but none was seen in memory repertoires.

From the 5' RACE reads, TCRdb called clonotypes with MiXCR, one entry per CDR3 protein. The table has about 900,000 distinct CDR3 sequences, 12% seen once; the top ten hold around 1.5%. The same data also went into a second study, on yellow fever vaccine responses in identical twins.

This clonotype originated in a woman between 18 and 30 years old in good health. The sequenced material came from PBMCs.

CDR3 region: CSHNTLRGHEQFF. The CDR3 coding sequence is TGCAGCCACAATACTCTGAGGGGCCATGAGCAGTTCTTC. The chain combines TRBV29-1 with TRBJ2-1; D is perhaps TRBD1 or TRBD2 (5 bases each). Deletions cut 8 bases from V and 8 bases from J, with 19 bases between. This CDR3 is 13 amino acids long. CDR1 is SQVTM, CDR2 ANQGSEA, per germline.